This T cell receptor (beta chain) comes out of a study of shared clonotypes between healthy human individuals. About the study: In total, the donors were two women and a few men aged 18 to 49.

Terminally differentiated effector memory CD45RA+ cells were left out of the naive CD8 fraction, which was CD45RO-negative and positively selected for CCR7. CDR3 length: 13 residues. Looked up from germline, CDR1 is SGDLS and CDR2 is YYNGEE. Trimming cost V 0 bases and J 4 bases, with 8 bases left between them. In the case of this clone: Distinct nucleotide sequences in the sample also encode this CDR3.

Genomic DNA from each subset was divided evenly over several immunoSEQ plates. The protocol was immunoSEQ multiplex PCR, while the TCRdb copy is restricted to in-frame clones and leaves out a portion. This repertoire shows about 2,100,000 clones, 85% to 95% found once; its top ten account for more than 1.5%. The sequenced sample was naive CD8+ T cells from PBMCs. The receptor was isolated from a man aged 18 to 29 in good health. Some clones in this sample may be carry-over from other donors' samples. V is TRBV9 and J is TRBJ2-7; D uncertain. The CDR3 protein is CASSVGTVYEQYF. The CDR3, as DNA: TGTGCCAGCAGCGTAGGTACCGTATACGAGCAGTACTTC.